The 11 T cell receptor beta chains reported below all come from one sample, sequenced in a study of blood T cell repertoires in COVID-19. Sequencing was performed with immunoSEQ multiplex PCR; in TCRdb, only in-frame clones are kept and a portion is missing. The sample holds approximately 110,000 clones; 85% to 90% are singletons and the top ten take roughly 0.94%. The sequencing input was peripheral blood. The source is a woman aged 45-65 years with active or convalescent COVID-19.

The chain has TRBV25-1 and TRBJ1-6; D unresolved. Germline CDR1 is MGHDK and CDR2 is SYGVNS. The germline V and J ends were trimmed by 7 bases and 0 bases, with 7 bases remaining between them. The CDR3 contains 14 residues. The CDR3 region is CASTRSSYNSPLHF. The DNA for the CDR3 is TGTGCCAGCACTAGGAGCTCCTATAATTCACCCCTCCACTTT. The variable domain in full, completed from reference TRBV25-1 and TRBJ1-6, reads EADIYQTPRYLVIGTGKKITLECSQTMGHDKMYWYQQDPGMELHLIHYSYGVNSTEKGDLSSESTVSRIRTEHFPLTLESARPSHTSQYLCASTRSSYNSPLHFGNGTRLTVT.

The rearrangement links TRBV7-2 to TRBJ2-3, with D perhaps matching TRBD2 (5 bases). Between the trimmed V and J ends, which lost 0 bases and 3 bases, there was a span of 10 bases. The CDR3 has 15 amino acids. The V gene's germline CDR1 is SGHTA and CDR2 FQGNSA. The CDR3 loop reads CASSLAGERTDTQYF. The CDR3 nucleotides are TGTGCCAGCAGCTTAGCGGGAGAGAGGACAGATACGCAGTATTTT.

The J gene is TRBJ2-7, the V gene TRBV2; D ambiguous. This CDR3 is built from 14 residues. The germline V gene has CDR1 SNHLY and CDR2 FYNNEI. V lost 6 bases, J lost 2 bases, and 14 bases lay in between. This CDR3 is CASSASQAPYEQYF. In nucleotides, the CDR3 is TGTGCCAGCAGCGCGTCCCAGGCGCCCTACGAGCAGTACTTC.

The genes are TRBV10-3 and TRBJ2-1; possibly TRBD2 for D (6 bases). CDR3 length equals 12 residues. V shed 9 bases and J shed 8 bases, with 14 bases lying between them. Germline V gives CDR1 ENHRY, CDR2 SYGVKD. CDR3 sequence (DNA): TGTGCCATAAAGATGGAGGGCTATGAGCAGTTCTTC. It is translated as CAIKMEGYEQFF.

This clone appeared a single time. The chain combines TRBV27 with TRBJ1-5; D not resolved. V was trimmed by 6 bases and J by 7 bases, leaving 13 bases between them. The CDR3 extends over 13 amino acids. From germline, CDR1 is MNHEY and CDR2 SMNVEV (reference sequence). The CDR3 DNA is TGTGCCAGCAGAGACTATTGGGGACAGCCCCAGCATTTT. Translated, it gives CASRDYWGQPQHF.

J is TRBJ2-5 and V is TRBV15, with D possibly being TRBD2 (5 bases). CDR3 length: 13 residues. V lost 6 bases to trimming and J lost 5 bases, with 13 bases between them. CDR1 and CDR2 from the germline V gene are LNHNV and YYDKDF (reference sequence). CDR3 nucleotides: TGTGCCACCAGTTCGAGGGATAGGGAGACCCAGTACTTC. As protein: CATSSRDRETQYF.

The chain couples TRBV18 to TRBJ1-5; D uncertain. Germline V gene sequence: CDR1 KGHSH, CDR2 LQKENI. Trimming stripped 3 bases from V and 2 bases from J, with 8 bases between. The CDR3 runs to 14 residues. The CDR3 protein is CASSPAGGNQPQHF. CDR3 nucleotides: TGTGCCAGCTCACCGGCGGGAGGCAATCAGCCCCAGCATTTT.

The J gene is TRBJ1-6, the V gene TRBV28; TRBD1 agrees at 8 bases. Trimming cost V 3 bases and J 7 bases; bases outside gene matches: 5. From germline, CDR1 is MDHEN and CDR2 SYDVKM. There are 15 residues in the CDR3. The CDR3 region is CASSLMDRVNSPLHF. The CDR3 DNA sequence: TGTGCCAGCAGTTTGATGGACAGGGTAAATTCACCCCTCCACTTT.

The J gene is TRBJ2-5, the V gene TRBV7-9; TRBD2 matches at 10 bases. This CDR3 has 15 amino acids. CDR1 is SEHNR and CDR2 is FQNEAQ in the germline V gene (reference sequence). Unmatched junction bases numbered 3, after V lost 2 bases and J lost 3 bases. This CDR3 reads CASSLYSGGEETQYF. CDR3 nucleotide sequence: TGTGCCAGCAGCTTATACAGCGGGGGGGAAGAGACCCAGTACTTC.

V and J are TRBV6-7 and TRBJ1-4, with D possibly TRBD1 on 5 matching bases. TRBV6-7 is recorded as an ORF, its role being uncertain. The V and J ends lost 6 bases and 8 bases respectively, with 16 bases between them. This CDR3 comprises 14 residues. CDR3 DNA sequence: TGTGCCAGCAGAAAGGACACTCAAAGGGAAAAACTGTTTTTT. Amino acids: CASRKDTQREKLFF.

The V and J genes are TRBV28 and TRBJ1-3, with 9 nucleotides matching TRBD1. CDR3 length equals 15 residues. Trimming removed 2 bases from V and 4 bases from J; junction bases left unmatched: 3. Germline CDR1 and CDR2: MDHEN and SYDVKM. CDR3 DNA sequence: TGTGCCAGCAGTTTACCTGGACAGGGGGGAAACACCATATATTTT. It encodes CASSLPGQGGNTIYF.